This T cell receptor (beta chain) was captured by sequencing in a study of OX40 agonist ivuxolimab in advanced cancers. Overall study: An agonistic human IgG2 monoclonal antibody against OX40 (CD134) was given. Patients received ivuxolimab, an intravenous treatment, every 2 weeks at 0.01 to 10 mg/kg.

V lost 6 bases and J lost 4, with 4 bases in between. This CDR3 has 11 residues. Looked up from germline, CDR1 is MDHEN and CDR2 is SYDVKM. Profiled with immunoSEQ multiplex PCR; TCRdb holds only in-frame clones, not every one. Of some 50,000 clones listed, approximately 87% were seen once; the top ten hold roughly 1.8%. Remarks on this clone: Other DNA sequences in this sample translate to the same CDR3.

The clonotype originates from an adult with an advanced solid tumor such as melanoma, head and neck, liver or kidney cancer. The gene calls are TRBV28 and TRBJ1-5; no clear D gene. The source was CD4+ or CD8+ T cells sorted from blood, collected in a trial of the OX40 agonist ivuxolimab. CDR3 nucleotides: TGTGCCAGCAGCCATAATCAGCCCCAGCATTTT. Translating gives CASSHNQPQHF.